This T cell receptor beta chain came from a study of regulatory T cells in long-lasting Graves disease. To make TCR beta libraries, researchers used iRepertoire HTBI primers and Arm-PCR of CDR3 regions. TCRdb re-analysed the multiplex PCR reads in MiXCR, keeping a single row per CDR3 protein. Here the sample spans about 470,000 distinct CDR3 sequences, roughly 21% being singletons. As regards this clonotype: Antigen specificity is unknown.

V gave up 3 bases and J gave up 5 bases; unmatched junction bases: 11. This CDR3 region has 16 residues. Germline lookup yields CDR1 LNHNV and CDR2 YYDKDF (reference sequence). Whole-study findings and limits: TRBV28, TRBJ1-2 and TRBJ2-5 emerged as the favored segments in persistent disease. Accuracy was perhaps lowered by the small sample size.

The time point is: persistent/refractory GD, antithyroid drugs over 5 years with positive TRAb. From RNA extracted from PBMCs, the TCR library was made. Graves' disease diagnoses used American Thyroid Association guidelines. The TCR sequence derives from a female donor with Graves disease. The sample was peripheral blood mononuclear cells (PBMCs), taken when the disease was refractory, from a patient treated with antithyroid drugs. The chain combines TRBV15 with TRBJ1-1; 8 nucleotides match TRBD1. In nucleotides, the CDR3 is TGTGCCACCAGCAGTGGGCTCGGACAGGGCGGTACTGAAGCTTTCTTT. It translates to CATSSGLGQGGTEAFF.